The source of this TCR beta chain is a study of T cell responses to AZD1222 COVID-19 vaccine. Regarding the study as a whole: Repertoires were sampled only after the peak T cell response. CD4 TCRs covered the whole spike, strongest at regions 160-218 and 743-854.

The germline V gene encodes CDR1 MNHEY and CDR2 SVGAGI. Between the trimmed V and J ends, which lost 3 bases and 1 base, there was a span of 15 bases. This CDR3 is built from 16 residues. TCRdb's copy holds only in-frame clones and misses some; the assay was immunoSEQ multiplex PCR. The sample holds 130,000 to 150,000 clones, about nine tenths seen once. This clone is a singleton in its sample. Its antigen is unknown. The V and J genes are TRBV6-5 and TRBJ1-1; D may be TRBD1 (5 bases). The source material was peripheral blood, sampled on day 0 of AZD1222 vaccination. The origin of this receptor is an adult in good health. The DNA for the CDR3 is TGTGCCAGCAGTTATGGGCTGACAAGGGGGAACACTGAAGCTTTCTTT. Protein sequence: CASSYGLTRGNTEAFF.